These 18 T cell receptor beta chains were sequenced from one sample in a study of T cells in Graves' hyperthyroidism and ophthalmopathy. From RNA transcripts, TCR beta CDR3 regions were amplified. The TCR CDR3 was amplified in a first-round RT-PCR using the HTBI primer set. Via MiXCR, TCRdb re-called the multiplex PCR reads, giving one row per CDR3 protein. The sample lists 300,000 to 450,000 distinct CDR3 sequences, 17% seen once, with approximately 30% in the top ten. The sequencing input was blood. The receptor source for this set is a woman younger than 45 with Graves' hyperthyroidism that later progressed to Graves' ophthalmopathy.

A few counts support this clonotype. The CDR3 region has the DNA TGTGCCAGCAGCCCACCGGGACAGTTAACAGATACGCAGTATTTT. Its protein product is CASSPPGQLTDTQYF. The chain is built from TRBV3-1 and TRBJ2-3, with TRBD1 identical over 7 bases. The V and J ends lost 4 bases and 3 bases, in that order; junction bases with no gene match: 7. This CDR3 has 15 residues. Germline assignment: CDR1 LGHDT and CDR2 YNNKEL (reference sequence).

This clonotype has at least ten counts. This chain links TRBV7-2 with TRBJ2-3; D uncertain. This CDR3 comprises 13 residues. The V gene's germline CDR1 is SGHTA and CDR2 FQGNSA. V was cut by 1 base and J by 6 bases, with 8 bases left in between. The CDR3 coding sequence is TGTGCCAGCAGCTTAGAACAGCTCGATACGCAGTATTTT. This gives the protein CASSLEQLDTQYF.

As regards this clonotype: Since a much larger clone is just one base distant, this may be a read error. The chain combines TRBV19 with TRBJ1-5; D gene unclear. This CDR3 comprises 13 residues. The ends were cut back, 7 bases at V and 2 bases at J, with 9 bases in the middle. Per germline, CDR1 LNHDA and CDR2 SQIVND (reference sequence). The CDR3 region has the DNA TGTGCCAGTATCGCCTTGGGCAATCAGCCCCAGCATTTT. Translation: CASIALGNQPQHF.

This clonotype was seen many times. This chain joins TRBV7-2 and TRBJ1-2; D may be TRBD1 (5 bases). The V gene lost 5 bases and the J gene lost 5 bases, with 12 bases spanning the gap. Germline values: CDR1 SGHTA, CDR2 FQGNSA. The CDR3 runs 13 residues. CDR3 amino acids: CASSPGPRYGYTF. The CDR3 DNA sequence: TGTGCCAGCAGCCCAGGGCCCAGATATGGCTACACCTTC.

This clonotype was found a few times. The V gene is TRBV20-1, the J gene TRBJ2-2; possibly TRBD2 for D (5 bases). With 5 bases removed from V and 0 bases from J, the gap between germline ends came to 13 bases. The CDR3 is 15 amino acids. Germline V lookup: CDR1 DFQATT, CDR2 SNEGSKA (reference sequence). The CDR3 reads CSALRGLANTGELFF. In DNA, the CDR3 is TGCAGTGCTCTGCGCGGGCTTGCGAACACCGGGGAGCTGTTTTTT.

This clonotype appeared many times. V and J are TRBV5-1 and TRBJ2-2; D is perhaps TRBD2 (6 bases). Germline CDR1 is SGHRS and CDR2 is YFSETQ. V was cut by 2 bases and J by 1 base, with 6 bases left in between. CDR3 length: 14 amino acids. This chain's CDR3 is CASSFSGNTGELFF. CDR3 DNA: TGCGCCAGCAGCTTTAGCGGGAACACCGGGGAGCTGTTTTTT.

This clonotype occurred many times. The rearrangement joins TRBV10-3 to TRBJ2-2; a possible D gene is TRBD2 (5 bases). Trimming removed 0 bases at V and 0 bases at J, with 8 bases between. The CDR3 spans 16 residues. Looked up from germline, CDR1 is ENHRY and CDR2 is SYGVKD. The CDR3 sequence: CAISESSETNTGELFF. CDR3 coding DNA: TGTGCCATCAGTGAGTCTAGCGAAACGAACACCGGGGAGCTGTTTTTT.

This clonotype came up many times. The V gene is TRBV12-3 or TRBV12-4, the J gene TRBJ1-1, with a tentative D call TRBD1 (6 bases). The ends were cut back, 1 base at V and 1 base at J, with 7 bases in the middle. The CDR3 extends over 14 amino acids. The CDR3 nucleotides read TGTGCCAGCAGTTTAGACAGGGAGAACACTGAAGCTTTCTTT. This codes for CASSLDRENTEAFF.

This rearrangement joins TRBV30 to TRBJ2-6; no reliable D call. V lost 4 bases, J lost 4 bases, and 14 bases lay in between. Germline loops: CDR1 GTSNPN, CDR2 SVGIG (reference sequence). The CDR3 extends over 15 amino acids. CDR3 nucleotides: TGTGCCTGGACCCGATTGGTTGCCGGGGCCAACGTCCTGACTTTC. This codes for CAWTRLVAGANVLTF.

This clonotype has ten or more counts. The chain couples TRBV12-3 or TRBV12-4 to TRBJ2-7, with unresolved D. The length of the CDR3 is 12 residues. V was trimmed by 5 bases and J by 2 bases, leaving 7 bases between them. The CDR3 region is CASSQVPYEQYF. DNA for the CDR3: TGTGCCAGCAGTCAAGTTCCCTACGAGCAGTACTTC.

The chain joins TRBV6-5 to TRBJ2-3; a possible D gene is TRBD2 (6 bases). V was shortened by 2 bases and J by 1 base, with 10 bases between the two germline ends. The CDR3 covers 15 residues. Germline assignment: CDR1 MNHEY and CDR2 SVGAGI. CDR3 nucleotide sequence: TGTGCCAGCAGTTACGTGGGCGGGGGCACAGATACGCAGTATTTT. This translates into CASSYVGGGTDTQYF.

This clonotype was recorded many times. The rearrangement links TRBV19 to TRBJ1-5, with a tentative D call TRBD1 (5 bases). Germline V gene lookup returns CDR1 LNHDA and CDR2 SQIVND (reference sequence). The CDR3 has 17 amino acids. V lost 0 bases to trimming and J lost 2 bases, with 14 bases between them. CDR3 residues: CASSIDWGLTGNQPQHF. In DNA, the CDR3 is TGTGCCAGTAGTATAGACTGGGGCTTGACGGGCAATCAGCCCCAGCATTTT.

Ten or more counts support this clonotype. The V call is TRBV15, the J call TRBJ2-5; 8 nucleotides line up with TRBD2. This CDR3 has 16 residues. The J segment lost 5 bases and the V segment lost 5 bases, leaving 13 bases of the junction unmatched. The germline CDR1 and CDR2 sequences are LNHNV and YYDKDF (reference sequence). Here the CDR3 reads CATSQAGEVDWETQYF. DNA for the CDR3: TGTGCCACCAGCCAAGCGGGAGAGGTGGATTGGGAGACCCAGTACTTC.

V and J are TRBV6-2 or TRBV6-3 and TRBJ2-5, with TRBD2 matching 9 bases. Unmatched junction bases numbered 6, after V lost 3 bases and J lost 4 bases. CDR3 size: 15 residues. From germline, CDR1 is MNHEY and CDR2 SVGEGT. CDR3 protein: CASSYLGAGGETQYF. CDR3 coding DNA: TGTGCCAGCAGTTATCTAGGAGCGGGAGGAGAGACCCAGTACTTC.

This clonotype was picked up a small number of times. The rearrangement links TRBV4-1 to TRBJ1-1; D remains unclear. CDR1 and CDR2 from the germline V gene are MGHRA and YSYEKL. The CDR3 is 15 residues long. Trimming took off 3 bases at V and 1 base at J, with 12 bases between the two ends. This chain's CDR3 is CASSQERAPNTEAFF. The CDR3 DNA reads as TGCGCCAGCAGCCAGGAAAGGGCCCCGAACACTGAAGCTTTCTTT.

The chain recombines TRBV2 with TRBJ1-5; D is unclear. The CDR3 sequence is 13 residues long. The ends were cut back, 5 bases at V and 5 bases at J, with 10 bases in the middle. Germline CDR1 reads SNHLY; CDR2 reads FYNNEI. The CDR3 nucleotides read TGTGCCAGCAGTCCCCTGGGGTATCAGCCCCAGCATTTT. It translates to CASSPLGYQPQHF.

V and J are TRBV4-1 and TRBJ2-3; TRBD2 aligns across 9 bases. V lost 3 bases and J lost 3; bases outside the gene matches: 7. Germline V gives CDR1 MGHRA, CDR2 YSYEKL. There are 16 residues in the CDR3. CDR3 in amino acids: CASSHSGAGGTDTQYF. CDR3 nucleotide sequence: TGCGCCAGCAGCCATAGCGGAGCGGGGGGTACAGATACGCAGTATTTT.

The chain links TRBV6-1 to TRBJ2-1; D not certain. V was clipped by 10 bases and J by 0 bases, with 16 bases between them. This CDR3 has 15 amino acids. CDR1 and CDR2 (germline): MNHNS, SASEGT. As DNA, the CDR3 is TGTGCCACCAGCCCCGTGATAGACTCCTACAATGAGCAGTTCTTC. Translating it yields CATSPVIDSYNEQFF.